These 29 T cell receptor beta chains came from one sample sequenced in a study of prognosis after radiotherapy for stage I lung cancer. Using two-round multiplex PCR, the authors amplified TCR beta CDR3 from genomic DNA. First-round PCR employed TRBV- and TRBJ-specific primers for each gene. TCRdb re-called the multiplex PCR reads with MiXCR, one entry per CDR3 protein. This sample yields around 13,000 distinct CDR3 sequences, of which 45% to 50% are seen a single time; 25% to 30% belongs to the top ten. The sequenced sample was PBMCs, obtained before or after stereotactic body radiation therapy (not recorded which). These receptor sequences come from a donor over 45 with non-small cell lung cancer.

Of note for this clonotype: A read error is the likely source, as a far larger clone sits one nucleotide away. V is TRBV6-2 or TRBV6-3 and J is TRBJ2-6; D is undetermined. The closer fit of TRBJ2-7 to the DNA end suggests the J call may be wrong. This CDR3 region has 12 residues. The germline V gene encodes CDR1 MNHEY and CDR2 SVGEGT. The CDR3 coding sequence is TGTGCCAGCAGTTACGAGGTCTACGAGCAGTACTTC. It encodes CASSYEVYEQYF.

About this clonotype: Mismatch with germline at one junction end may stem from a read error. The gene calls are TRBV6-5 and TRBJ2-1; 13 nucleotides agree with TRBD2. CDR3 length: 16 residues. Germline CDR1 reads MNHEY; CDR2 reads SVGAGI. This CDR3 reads CARSYRRLAGGDGQFF. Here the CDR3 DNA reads TGTGCCAGAAGTTACCGCAGACTAGCGGGAGGCGATGGGCAGTTCTTC.

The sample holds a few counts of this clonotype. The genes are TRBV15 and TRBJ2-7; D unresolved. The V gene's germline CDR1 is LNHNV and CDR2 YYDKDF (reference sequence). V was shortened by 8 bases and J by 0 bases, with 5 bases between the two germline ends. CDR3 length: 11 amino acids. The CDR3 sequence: CATGNSYEQYF. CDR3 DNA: TGTGCCACCGGAAACTCCTACGAGCAGTACTTC. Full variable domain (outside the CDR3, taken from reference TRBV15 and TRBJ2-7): DAMVIQNPRYQVTQFGKPVTLSCSQTLNHNVMYWYQQKSSQAPKLLFHYYDKDFNNEADTPDNFQSRRPNTSFCFLDIRSPGLGDTAMYLCATGNSYEQYFGPGTRLTVT.

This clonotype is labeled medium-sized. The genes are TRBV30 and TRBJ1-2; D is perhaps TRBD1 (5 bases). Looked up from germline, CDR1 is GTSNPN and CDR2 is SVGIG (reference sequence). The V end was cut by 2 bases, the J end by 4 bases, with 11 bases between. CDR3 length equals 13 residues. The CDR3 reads CAWSRDRPYGYTF. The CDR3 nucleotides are TGTGCCTGGAGTAGGGACCGTCCCTATGGCTACACCTTC.

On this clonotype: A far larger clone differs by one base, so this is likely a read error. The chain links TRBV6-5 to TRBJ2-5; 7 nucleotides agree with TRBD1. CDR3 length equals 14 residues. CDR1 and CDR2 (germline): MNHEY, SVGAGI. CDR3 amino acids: CASRHRGHQETEYF. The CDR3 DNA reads TGTGCCAGCAGACACAGGGGCCACCAAGAGACCGAGTACTTC.

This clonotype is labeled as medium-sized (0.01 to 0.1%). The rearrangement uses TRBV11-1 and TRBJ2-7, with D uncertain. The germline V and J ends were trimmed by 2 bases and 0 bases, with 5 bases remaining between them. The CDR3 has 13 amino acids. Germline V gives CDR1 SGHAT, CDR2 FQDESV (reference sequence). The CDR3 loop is CASSLYSSYEQYF. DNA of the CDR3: TGTGCCAGCAGCTTATACTCCTCCTACGAGCAGTACTTC.

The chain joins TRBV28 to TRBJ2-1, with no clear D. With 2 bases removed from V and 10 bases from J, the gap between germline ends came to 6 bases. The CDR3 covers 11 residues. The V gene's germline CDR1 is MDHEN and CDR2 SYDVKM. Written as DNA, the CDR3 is TGTGCCAGCAGTTTAGGGGAAGAGCAGTTCTTC. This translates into CASSLGEEQFF.

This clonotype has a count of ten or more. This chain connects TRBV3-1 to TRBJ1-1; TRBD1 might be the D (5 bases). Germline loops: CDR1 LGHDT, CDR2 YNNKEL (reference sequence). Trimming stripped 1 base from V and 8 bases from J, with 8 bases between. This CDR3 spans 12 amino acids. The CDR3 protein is CASSQGRGEAFF. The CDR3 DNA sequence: TGTGCCAGCAGCCAAGGTCGGGGGGAAGCTTTCTTT.

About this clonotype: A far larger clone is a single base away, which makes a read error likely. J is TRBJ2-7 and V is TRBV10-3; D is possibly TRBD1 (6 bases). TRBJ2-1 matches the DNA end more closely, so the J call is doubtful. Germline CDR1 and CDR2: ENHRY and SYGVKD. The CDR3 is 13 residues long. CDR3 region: CTIRPGVGNEQFF. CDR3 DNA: TGTACCATCAGGCCAGGGGTGGGCAATGAGCAGTTCTTC.

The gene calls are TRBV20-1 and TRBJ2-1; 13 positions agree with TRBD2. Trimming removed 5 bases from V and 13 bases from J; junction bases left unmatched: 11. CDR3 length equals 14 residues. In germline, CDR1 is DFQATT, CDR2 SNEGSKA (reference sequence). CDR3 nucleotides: TGCAGTGCTCCCGGGACTAGCGGGACGAAGTCACAGTTCTTC. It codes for CSAPGTSGTKSQFF.

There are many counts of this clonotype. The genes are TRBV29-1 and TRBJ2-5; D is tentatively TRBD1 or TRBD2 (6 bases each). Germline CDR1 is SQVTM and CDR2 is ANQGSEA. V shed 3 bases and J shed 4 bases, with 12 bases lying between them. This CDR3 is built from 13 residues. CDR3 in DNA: TGCAGCGTTGACCTAGGGGGGCTAGAGACCCAGTACTTC. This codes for CSVDLGGLETQYF.

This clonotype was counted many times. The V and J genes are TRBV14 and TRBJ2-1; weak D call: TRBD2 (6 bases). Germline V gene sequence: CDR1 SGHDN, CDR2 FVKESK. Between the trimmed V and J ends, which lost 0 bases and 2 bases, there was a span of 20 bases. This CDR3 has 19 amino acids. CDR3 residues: CASSQERGNGRGPYNEQFF. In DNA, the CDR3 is TGTGCCAGCAGCCAAGAACGGGGTAATGGGCGGGGACCCTACAATGAGCAGTTCTTC.

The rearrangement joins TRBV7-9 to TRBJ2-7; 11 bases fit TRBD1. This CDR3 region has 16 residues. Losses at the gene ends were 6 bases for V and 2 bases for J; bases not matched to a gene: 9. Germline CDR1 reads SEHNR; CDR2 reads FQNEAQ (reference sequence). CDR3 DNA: TGTGCCAGCAGTGTATCTCCGGGACAGGGGGCCTACGAGCAGTACTTC. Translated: CASSVSPGQGAYEQYF.

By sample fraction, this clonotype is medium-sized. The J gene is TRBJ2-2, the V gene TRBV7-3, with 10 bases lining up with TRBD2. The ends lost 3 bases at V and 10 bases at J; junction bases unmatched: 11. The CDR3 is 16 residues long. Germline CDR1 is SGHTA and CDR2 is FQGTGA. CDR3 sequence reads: CASSFLAGDGRAELFF. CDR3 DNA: TGTGCCAGCAGCTTCCTAGCGGGAGACGGTCGAGCGGAGCTGTTTTTT.

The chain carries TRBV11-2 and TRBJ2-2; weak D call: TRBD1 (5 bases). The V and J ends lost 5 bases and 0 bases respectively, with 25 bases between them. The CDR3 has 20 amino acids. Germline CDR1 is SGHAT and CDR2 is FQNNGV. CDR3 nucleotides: TGTGCCAGCAGCCATATCCAGGGTCCCCAGGGCTGTGCGAACACCGGGGAGCTGTTTTTT. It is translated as CASSHIQGPQGCANTGELFF.

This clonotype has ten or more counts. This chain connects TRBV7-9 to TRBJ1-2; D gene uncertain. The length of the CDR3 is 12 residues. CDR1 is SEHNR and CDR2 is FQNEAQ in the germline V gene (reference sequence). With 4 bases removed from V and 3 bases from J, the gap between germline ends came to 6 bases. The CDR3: CASSSGDYGYTF. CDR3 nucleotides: TGTGCCAGCAGCTCCGGTGACTATGGCTACACCTTC.

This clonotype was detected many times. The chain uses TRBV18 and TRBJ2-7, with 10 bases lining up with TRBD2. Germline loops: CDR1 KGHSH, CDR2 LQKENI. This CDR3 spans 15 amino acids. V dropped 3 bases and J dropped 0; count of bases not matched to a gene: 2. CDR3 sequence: CASSPSGRDSYEQYF. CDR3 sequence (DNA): TGTGCCAGCTCACCCAGCGGGAGGGACTCCTACGAGCAGTACTTC.

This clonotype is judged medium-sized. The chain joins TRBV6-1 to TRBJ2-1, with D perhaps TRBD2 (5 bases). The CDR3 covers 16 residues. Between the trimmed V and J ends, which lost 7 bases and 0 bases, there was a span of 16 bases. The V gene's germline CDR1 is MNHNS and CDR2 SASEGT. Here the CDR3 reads CASTVWGVGSYNEQFF. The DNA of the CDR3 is TGTGCCAGCACTGTATGGGGAGTAGGCTCCTACAATGAGCAGTTCTTC.

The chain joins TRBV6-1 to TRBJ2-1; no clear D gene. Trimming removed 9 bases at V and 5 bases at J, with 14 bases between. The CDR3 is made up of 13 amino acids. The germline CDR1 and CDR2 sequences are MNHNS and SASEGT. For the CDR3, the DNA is TGTGCCAGTATACGTGGTGGACACAATGAGCAGTTCTTC. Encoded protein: CASIRGGHNEQFF.

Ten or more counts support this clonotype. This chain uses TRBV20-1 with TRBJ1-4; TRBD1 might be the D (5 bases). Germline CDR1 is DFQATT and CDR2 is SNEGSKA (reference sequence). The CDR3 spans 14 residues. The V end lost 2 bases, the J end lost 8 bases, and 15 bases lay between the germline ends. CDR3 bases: TGCAGTGCTAGAAGGGACGGAGGAGGGGAAAAACTGTTTTTT. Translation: CSARRDGGGEKLFF.

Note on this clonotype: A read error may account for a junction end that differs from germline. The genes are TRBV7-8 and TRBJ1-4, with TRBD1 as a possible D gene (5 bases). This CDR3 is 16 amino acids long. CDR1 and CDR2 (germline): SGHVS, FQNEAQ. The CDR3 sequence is CASSPGWGLGNERLFF. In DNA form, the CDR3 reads TGTGCCAGCAGCCCTGGTTGGGGACTGGGTAATGAAAGACTGTTTTTT.

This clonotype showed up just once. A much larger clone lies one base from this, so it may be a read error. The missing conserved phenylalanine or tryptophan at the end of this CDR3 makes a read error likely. In DNA form, the CDR3 reads TGTGCCAGCAGCTTGGGTCCTTCTGGGGCCAACGTCCTGACTATC. Protein sequence: CASSLGPSGANVLTI. This rearrangement joins TRBV5-4 to TRBJ2-6; D ambiguous. Germline CDR1 is SGHNT and CDR2 is YYREEE (reference sequence). Between the trimmed V and J ends, which lost 0 bases and 1 base, there was a span of 5 bases. This CDR3 has 15 residues.

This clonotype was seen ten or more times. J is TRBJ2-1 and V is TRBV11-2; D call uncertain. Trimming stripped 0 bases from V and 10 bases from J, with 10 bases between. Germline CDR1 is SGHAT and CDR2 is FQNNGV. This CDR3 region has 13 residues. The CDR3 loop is CASSLDFVGEQFF. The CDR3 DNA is TGTGCCAGCAGCTTAGATTTTGTAGGCGAGCAGTTCTTC.

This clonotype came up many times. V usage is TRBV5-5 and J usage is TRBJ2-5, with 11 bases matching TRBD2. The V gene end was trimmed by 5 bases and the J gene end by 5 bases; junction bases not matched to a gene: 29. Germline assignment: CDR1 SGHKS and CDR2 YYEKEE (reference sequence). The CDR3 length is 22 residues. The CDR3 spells CASSPRGRRELAGVPPSETQYF. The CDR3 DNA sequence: TGTGCCAGCAGTCCTAGGGGGAGAAGGGAACTAGCGGGAGTCCCCCCGTCCGAGACCCAGTACTTC.

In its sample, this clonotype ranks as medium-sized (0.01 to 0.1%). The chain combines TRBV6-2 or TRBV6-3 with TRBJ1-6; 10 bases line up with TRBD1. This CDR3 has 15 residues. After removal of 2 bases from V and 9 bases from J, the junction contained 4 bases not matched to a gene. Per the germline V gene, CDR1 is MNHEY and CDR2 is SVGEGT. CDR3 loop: CASSYDRGLGSPLHF. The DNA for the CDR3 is TGTGCCAGCAGTTACGACAGGGGGCTGGGTTCACCCCTCCACTTT.

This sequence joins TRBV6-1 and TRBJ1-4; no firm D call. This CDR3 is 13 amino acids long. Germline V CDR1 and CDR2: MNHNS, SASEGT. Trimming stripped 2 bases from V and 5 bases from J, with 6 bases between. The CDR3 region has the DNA TGTGCCAGCAGTGAAACGGGAAATGAAAAACTGTTTTTT. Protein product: CASSETGNEKLFF.

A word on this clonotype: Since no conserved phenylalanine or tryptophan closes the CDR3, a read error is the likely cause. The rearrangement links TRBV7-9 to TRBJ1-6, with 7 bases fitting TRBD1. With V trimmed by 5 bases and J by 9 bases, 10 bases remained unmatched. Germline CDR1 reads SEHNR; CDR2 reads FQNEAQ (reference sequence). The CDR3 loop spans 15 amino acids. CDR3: CASSPTGTDGSPLHL. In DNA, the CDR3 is TGTGCCAGCAGCCCTACCGGGACAGATGGTTCACCCCTCCACTTG.

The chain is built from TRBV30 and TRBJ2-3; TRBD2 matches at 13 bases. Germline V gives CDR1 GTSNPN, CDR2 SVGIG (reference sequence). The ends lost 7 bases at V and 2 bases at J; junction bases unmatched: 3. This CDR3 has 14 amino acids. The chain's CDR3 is CAFGLAGVTDTQYF. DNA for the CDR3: TGTGCCTTCGGACTAGCGGGAGTCACAGATACGCAGTATTTT. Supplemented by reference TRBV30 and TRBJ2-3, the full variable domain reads SQTIHQWPATLVQPVGSPLSLECTVEGTSNPNLYWYRQAAGRGLQLLFYSVGIGQISSEVPQNLSASRPQDRQFILSSKKLLLSDSGFYLCAFGLAGVTDTQYFGPGTRLTVL.

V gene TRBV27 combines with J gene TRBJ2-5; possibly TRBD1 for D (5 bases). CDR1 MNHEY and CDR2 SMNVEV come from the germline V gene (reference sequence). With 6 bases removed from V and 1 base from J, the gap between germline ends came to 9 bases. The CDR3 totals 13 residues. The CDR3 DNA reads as TGTGCCAGCAGGTCCGACAGCCAAGAGACCCAGTACTTC. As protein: CASRSDSQETQYF.